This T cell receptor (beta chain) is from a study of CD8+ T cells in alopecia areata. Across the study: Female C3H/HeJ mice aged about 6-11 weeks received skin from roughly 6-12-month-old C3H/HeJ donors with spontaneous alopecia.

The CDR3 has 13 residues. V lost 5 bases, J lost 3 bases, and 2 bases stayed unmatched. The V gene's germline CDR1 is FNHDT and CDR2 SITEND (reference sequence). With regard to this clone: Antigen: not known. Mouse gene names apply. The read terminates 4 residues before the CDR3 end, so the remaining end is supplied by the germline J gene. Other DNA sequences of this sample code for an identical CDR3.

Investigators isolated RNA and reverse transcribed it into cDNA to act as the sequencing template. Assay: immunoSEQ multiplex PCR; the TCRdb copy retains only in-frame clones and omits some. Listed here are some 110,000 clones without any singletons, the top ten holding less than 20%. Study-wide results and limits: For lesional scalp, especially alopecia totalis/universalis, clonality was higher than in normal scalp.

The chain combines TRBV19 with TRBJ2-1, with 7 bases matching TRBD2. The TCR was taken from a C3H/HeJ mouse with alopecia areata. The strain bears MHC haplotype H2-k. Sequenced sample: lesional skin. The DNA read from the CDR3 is TGTGCCAGCAGCCCTGGGGGCTATGCT. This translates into CASSPGGYA. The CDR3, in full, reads CASSPGGYAEQFF.